Listed below are T cell receptor beta chains from one sample, sequenced in a study of neoadjuvant anti-PD-1 for oral cavity cancer. The assay was immunoSEQ multiplex PCR, and TCRdb's table has in-frame clones only and misses some. In the table there are roughly 60,000 clones, approximately 79% of which are singletons. The specimen comprised PBMCs, sampled before nivolumab (anti-PD-1) treatment. The receptor source for this set is a person between 40 and 85 years old with oral cavity squamous cell carcinoma. The CDR3 runs from the conserved cysteine through the conserved F or W. The D gene is left open where the match is weak. Only part of the rows carry a size: once, few, many, or a class if the clone is expanded.

TRBV18,TRBJ1-5,-,15,-,TGTGCCAGCTCCCTGGACAGTCATAGCAATCAGCCCCAGCATTTT,CASSLDSHSNQPQHF
TRBV5-4,TRBJ2-7,TRBD2,19,-,TGTGCCAGCAGCTTGGCCGGGAGGTCAGGGAAATTCTCTGGCTACGAGCAGTACTTC,CASSLAGRSGKFSGYEQYF
TRBV5-1,TRBJ2-4,-,15,-,TGCGCCAGCAGTTCGGACAAGCTAGCCAAAAACATTCAGTACTTC,CASSSDKLAKNIQYF
TRBV10-2,TRBJ1-5,TRBD1,14,-,TGCGCCAGCAGAGGTCAGGGGGTCAATCAGCCCCAGCATTTT,CASRGQGVNQPQHF
TRBV6-1,TRBJ1-2,-,15,few,TGTGCCAGCAGACGAACGGGGTCGGGGGCAGGTGGCTACACCTTC,CASRRTGSGAGGYTF
TRBV5-5,TRBJ1-1,-,13,-,TGTGCCAGCAGCGCCCGGGACGTTACTGAAGCTTTCTTT,CASSARDVTEAFF
TRBV19,TRBJ1-2,-,15,-,TGTGCCAGTAGTCAAGGGGGGACCTTTCTTGATGGCTACACCTTC,CASSQGGTFLDGYTF
TRBV5-5,TRBJ2-6,-,15,-,TGTGCCAGCGCAGCTGGAGACAATGGGGCCAACGTCCTGACTTTC,CASAAGDNGANVLTF
TRBV2,TRBJ1-2,TRBD1,15,few,TGTGCCAGCATGGGCCGGGACAGCCCTAACTATGGCTACACCTTC,CASMGRDSPNYGYTF
TRBV19,TRBJ2-3,TRBD1,15,-,TGTGCCAGTAGTGAGTTACAGGGGGGCACAGATACGCAGTATTTT,CASSELQGGTDTQYF
TRBV6-5,TRBJ1-1,-,12,few,TGTGCCAGCAGACTTGTGGGAGCTGAAGCTTTCTTT,CASRLVGAEAFF
TRBV29-1,TRBJ1-1,-,12,once,TGCAGCGCTTACAGAGAGAACACTGAAGCTTTCTTT,CSAYRENTEAFF
TRBV5-1,TRBJ2-3,TRBD2,17,-,TGCGCCAGCAGCTTGGTCCGCGGGGGGGCTAGCGCAGATACGCAGTATTTT,CASSLVRGGASADTQYF
TRBV5-6,TRBJ2-5,-,14,-,TGTGCCAGCAGCTTGATGGCTAGCCGGCAGACCCAGTACTTC,CASSLMASRQTQYF
TRBV5-1,TRBJ2-1,TRBD2,20,-,TGCGCCAGCAGCTCCCCTTCGGGACTAGCGGGAGACCTCTCCTACAATGAGCAGTTCTTC,CASSSPSGLAGDLSYNEQFF
TRBV15,TRBJ1-4,-,13,few,TGTGCCACCAGCAGAGATCCAAATGAAAAACTGTTTTTT,CATSRDPNEKLFF
TRBV6-1,TRBJ1-4,-,13,-,TGTGCCAGCAGGCCCCAGGGTTTTGAAAAACTGTTTTTT,CASRPQGFEKLFF
TRBV5-1,TRBJ1-2,TRBD1,15,-,TGCGCCAGCAGCTTAGGGACAGGGTCTAACTATGGCTACACCTTC,CASSLGTGSNYGYTF
TRBV7-9,TRBJ1-1,-,12,-,TGTGCCAGCAGCCGCCCAGGATTTGAAGCTTTCTTT,CASSRPGFEAFF
TRBV11-2,TRBJ2-5,-,11,-,TGTGCCAGCAGCCAAGTAGAGACCCAGTACTTC,CASSQVETQYF
TRBV28,TRBJ1-6,TRBD1,15,few,TGTGCCAGCAGTTTGATGGACAGGGAAAATTCACCCCTCCACTTT,CASSLMDRENSPLHF
TRBV7-7,TRBJ1-5,TRBD1,14,-,TGTGCCAGCAGACCCCGGGACAGGGTTCAGCCCCAGCATTTT,CASRPRDRVQPQHF
TRBV28,TRBJ1-5,-,16,-,TGTGCCAGCAGTTTCCGAAGACTATCACACAATCAGCCCCAGCATTTT,CASSFRRLSHNQPQHF
TRBV7-2,TRBJ2-7,TRBD1,14,-,TGTGCCAGCAGCCCCCTACAGGGGGGCGGTAAGCAGTACTTC,CASSPLQGGGKQYF
TRBV7-9,TRBJ1-5,TRBD1,15,-,TGTGCCAGCAGCTTAGGGACAGGGGCCGATCAGCCCCAGCATTTT,CASSLGTGADQPQHF
TRBV5-1,TRBJ1-1,TRBD1,14,-,TGCGCCAGCAGCTTATCCGGACAGGTCACTGAAGCTTTCTTT,CASSLSGQVTEAFF
TRBV5-6,TRBJ1-2,-,13,-,TGTGCCAGCAGCTTGTCCAGGGGCGATGGCTACACCTTC,CASSLSRGDGYTF
TRBV19,TRBJ2-3,-,13,-,TGTGCCAGTAGTATTAGGGACACAGATACGCAGTATTTT,CASSIRDTDTQYF
TRBV7-9,TRBJ1-3,-,15,-,TGTGCCAGCAGCTACGGCGGGGTGACTGGAAACACCATATATTTT,CASSYGGVTGNTIYF
TRBV6-1,TRBJ1-1,-,14,-,TGTGCCAGCAGTGAAGCTGGGCGGAACACTGAAGCTTTCTTT,CASSEAGRNTEAFF
TRBV2,TRBJ2-7,TRBD1,13,-,TGTGCCAGCACCCTACAGGGGGACTACGAGCAGTACTTC,CASTLQGDYEQYF
TRBV7-3,TRBJ2-3,TRBD2,15,-,TGTGCCAGCAGCTTGACTAGCGGGACCCGAGATACGCAGTATTTT,CASSLTSGTRDTQYF
TRBV6-6,TRBJ2-1,-,13,-,TGTGCCATGCGGGACTTCAATTACAATGAGCAGTTCTTC,CAMRDFNYNEQFF